The rows below give T cell receptor beta chains drawn from one sample of a study of naive and memory T cell subsets. TCRdb analysed the UMI-ligation and nested PCR reads with MiXCR anew, one entry per CDR3 protein. Of more than 100,000 distinct CDR3 sequences in the sample, roughly 36% were seen once. The specimen was central memory CD4+ T cells from blood. The receptors were gathered from a human donor in good health. Both conserved end residues are part of each CDR3. Each record gives: V gene, clone size, CDR3 protein. Size is stated for part of the rows, as once, few or many counts, or as a class when the clone is expanded.

>TRBV28|.
CASSFRGRASYNEQFF
>TRBV28|few
CASSPTRHTQYF
>TRBV6-5|.
CASSYSGPGQGYEQYF
>TRBV20-1|few
CSARTQQGGVNQPQHF
>TRBV28|few
CASRVLRTGEGYTF
>TRBV7-2|.
CASSMTGTYREQYF
>TRBV14|.
CASSAVGGRGNTEAFF
>TRBV5-1|.
CASSPTGGTGGYEQYF
>TRBV7-9|few
CASSLGGNRYEQYF
>TRBV5-6|.
CASSGGVGNQPQHF
>TRBV20-1|.
CSARDPTTGGHSNQPQHF
>TRBV28|.
CASNSRVATEAFF
>TRBV20-1|.
CSASPVAPYEQYF
>TRBV5-8|.
CASSSRTGGPNQPQHF
>TRBV7-9|.
CASSLSSETQYF
>TRBV28|few
CASSQKATGPKYEQYF
>TRBV6-6|few
CASTQRGGLYHGYTF
>TRBV28|.
CASGDVGPYEQYF
>TRBV29-1|many
CSVVEDASELYGYTF
>TRBV3-1|.
CASSQDGYSGNTIYF
>TRBV6-2/TRBV6-3|few
CASKPDSQETQYF
>TRBV10-3|.
CAISGPSGGLATYEQYF
>TRBV12-3/TRBV12-4|.
CASSLWGNPIQPQHF
>TRBV27|few
CASSPIHRRIAGGGTQYF
>TRBV11-2|many
CASSARDYRTDTQYF
>TRBV28|.
CASSTPLGGQRGANVLTF
>TRBV14|many
CASSQDLRRIPETQYF
>TRBV2|.
CATYSGTSYEQYF
>TRBV29-1|many
CSVHYRAGTDTQYF
>TRBV5-8|.
CASSLALSGVQPQHF
>TRBV11-3|.
CASSLDPKTSDKFF
>TRBV4-2|few
CASSQGLDTSYNEQFF
>TRBV24-1|few
CATSGYNYNEQFF
>TRBV12-3/TRBV12-4|.
CASSQQGAIADTQYF
>TRBV27|.
CASGSGRRLNEQYF
>TRBV28|few
CASNQNKETQYF
>TRBV20-1|few
CSARDLPSGSHEQYF
>TRBV5-1|.
CASSPRDTDNSPLHF
>TRBV20-1|.
CSAGKLNGYGQYF
>TRBV12-3/TRBV12-4|few
CASSLTSAGTGELFF
>TRBV6-5|many
CASSYSSGYEQFF
>TRBV9|.
CASSEGQGSLEQYF
>TRBV7-2|.
CASSFRRGSNEQFF
>TRBV5-6|few
CASSLGQRSLNTEAFF
>TRBV7-2|.
CASSAQGAREQYF
>TRBV18|.
CASSDGNEQFF